Listed below are T cell receptor beta chains from one sample, sequenced in a study of early stage breast cancer tumors. TCRdb's copy holds only in-frame clones and misses some; the assay was immunoSEQ multiplex PCR. The sample holds under 30,000 clones, around 70% seen once. Sequenced sample: blood. Receptors were obtained from a person between 50 and 60 years old with breast cancer. Each CDR3 is given with its conserved first and last residue. Fields, in order: clone size, D gene, V gene, J gene, CDR3 protein, CDR3 DNA. D genes are given only for firm matches. The size field is filled for only some rows; it gives once, few, many or a size class.

NA	NA	TRBV25-1	TRBJ2-3	CASSLLGPLTDTQYF	TGTGCCAGCAGTCTACTAGGGCCTCTCACAGATACGCAGTATTTT
NA	TRBD2	TRBV5-4	TRBJ2-5	CASSSGGGTSVETQYF	TGTGCCAGCAGCTCAGGGGGCGGGACTAGCGTGGAGACCCAGTACTTC
few	TRBD1	TRBV29-1	TRBJ1-2	CSVGTGSDYGYTF	TGCAGCGTCGGGACAGGGAGCGACTATGGCTACACCTTC
NA	NA	TRBV6-1	TRBJ1-1	CASSESVYMNTEAFF	TGTGCCAGCAGTGAAAGCGTTTATATGAACACTGAAGCTTTCTTT
NA	NA	TRBV18	TRBJ2-5	CASSPRGMETQYF	TGTGCCAGCTCACCACGAGGTATGGAGACCCAGTACTTC
NA	TRBD1	TRBV7-8	TRBJ1-3	CASSAPGQGYVGNTIYF	TGTGCCAGCAGCGCCCCGGGACAGGGGTATGTGGGAAACACCATATATTTT
few	NA	TRBV11-2	TRBJ2-7	CASSFQTGSYEQYF	TGTGCCAGCAGCTTCCAAACAGGGTCCTACGAGCAGTACTTC
NA	TRBD2	TRBV18	TRBJ2-1	CASSPVSGSNEQFF	TGTGCCAGCTCACCAGTTAGCGGGAGTAATGAGCAGTTCTTC
NA	NA	TRBV2	TRBJ1-1	CASSRRQTHTEAFF	TGTGCCAGCAGCCGCCGACAGACGCACACTGAAGCTTTCTTT
NA	NA	TRBV9	TRBJ1-3	CASSVGDGSRWTSGNTIYF	TGTGCCAGCAGCGTAGGGGACGGATCCAGGTGGACCTCTGGAAACACCATATATTTT
NA	NA	TRBV27	TRBJ2-7	CASRDSSYEQYF	TGTGCCAGCAGAGACAGTTCCTACGAGCAGTACTTC
NA	TRBD1	TRBV19	TRBJ2-4	CASSRTGENIQYF	TGTGCCAGTAGTAGGACAGGGGAAAACATTCAGTACTTC
NA	TRBD1	TRBV6-6	TRBJ1-1	CASSQGTGAQWTEAFF	TGTGCCAGCAGTCAGGGGACAGGGGCTCAGTGGACTGAAGCTTTCTTT
few	TRBD1	TRBV6-1	TRBJ1-2	CAGSGQGVDYGYTF	TGTGCCGGTTCTGGACAGGGCGTGGACTATGGCTACACCTTC
few	NA	TRBV2	TRBJ1-2	CASSGQNPYGYTF	TGTGCCAGCAGTGGACAGAACCCCTATGGCTACACCTTC